One sample yielded the 23 T cell receptor beta chains listed below, sequenced in a study of Graves' ophthalmopathy and Graves' hyperthyroidism. RNA transcripts provided the template for amplifying TCR beta CDR3 regions. Investigators did first-round RT-PCR with HTBI primers, then second-round multiplex PCR. TCRdb re-called the multiplex PCR reads through MiXCR, storing one row per CDR3 protein. The sample consists of 300,000 to 500,000 distinct CDR3 sequences, less than 20% of them appearing once. Sample: peripheral blood. The receptor set was obtained from a woman aged 18-35 years with stable Graves' hyperthyroidism.

This clonotype was seen at least ten times. The chain is built from TRBV7-9 and TRBJ1-1; D is perhaps TRBD1 (5 bases). Germline V gives CDR1 SEHNR, CDR2 FQNEAQ (reference sequence). The CDR3 extends over 16 amino acids. V lost 5 bases, J lost 0 bases, and 16 bases lay in between. The CDR3 spells CASSPQGRGMNTEAFF. The CDR3 DNA reads TGTGCCAGCAGCCCACAAGGGCGGGGCATGAACACTGAAGCTTTCTTT.

This clonotype was counted many times. This sequence joins TRBV9 and TRBJ1-1, with 9 positions matching TRBD1. Germline V gene data show CDR1 as SGDLS and CDR2 as YYNGEE. This CDR3 is built from 14 residues. V was clipped by 2 bases and J by 5 bases; unmatched bases: 4. The DNA for the CDR3 is TGTGCCAGCAGCGTTGGGACAGGGAGAACTGAAGCTTTCTTT. This translates into CASSVGTGRTEAFF. The whole variable domain, filled in from reference TRBV9 and TRBJ1-1, reads DSGVTQTPKHLITATGQRVTLRCSPRSGDLSVYWYQQSLDQGLQFLIQYYNGEERAKGNILERFSAQQFPDLHSELNLSSLELGDSALYFCASSVGTGRTEAFFGQGTRLTVV.

This clonotype was recorded many times. The gene calls are TRBV18 and TRBJ2-7, with 7 bases aligning to TRBD1. Germline V gene sequence: CDR1 KGHSH, CDR2 LQKENI. The CDR3 runs to 12 residues. The V segment lost 4 bases and the J segment 5 bases; nucleotides outside the gene matches: 2. The CDR3 protein is CASSQGAHEQYF. The DNA for the CDR3 is TGTGCCAGCTCACAGGGGGCCCACGAGCAGTACTTC.

The chain links TRBV28 to TRBJ1-5; D uncertain. The germline V gene has CDR1 MDHEN and CDR2 SYDVKM. Trimming stripped 2 bases from V and 3 bases from J, with 5 bases between. There are 13 residues in the CDR3. Here the CDR3 DNA reads TGTGCCAGCAGTTTACCTCTCAATCAGCCCCAGCATTTT. Its translation: CASSLPLNQPQHF.

This clonotype was counted many times. The chain joins TRBV28 to TRBJ2-7; D is uncertain. V was trimmed by 3 bases and J by 5 bases, leaving 17 bases between them. Germline V gene lookup returns CDR1 MDHEN and CDR2 SYDVKM. The CDR3 runs to 15 residues. This CDR3 is CASSLYGVAPDEQYF. The CDR3 nucleotides are TGTGCCAGCAGTTTGTATGGGGTAGCTCCCGACGAGCAGTACTTC.

The V gene is TRBV12-3 or TRBV12-4, the J gene TRBJ1-2; TRBD1 matches 10 bases. This CDR3 has 15 residues. The V and J ends lost 4 bases and 5 bases, in that order; junction bases with no gene match: 7. The CDR3, as DNA: TGTGCCAGCAGTTCGACCCGGGGACAGGGGTATGGCTACACCTTC. It is translated as CASSSTRGQGYGYTF.

A single count supports this clonotype. The chain employs TRBV12-3 or TRBV12-4 and TRBJ1-2, with 8 bases identical to TRBD1. The CDR3 has 16 residues. The junction had 7 bases not matched to a gene; V was cut back by 2 bases and J by 2 bases. The CDR3 region has the DNA TGTGCCAGCAGTTTACAGGGGGCGGATGTGAACTATGGCTACACCTTC. This encodes CASSLQGADVNYGYTF.

This clonotype was observed a handful of times. It may be a read error: a sequence one base away is much more abundant. The chain has TRBV7-8 and TRBJ1-5; no reliable D call. Germline values: CDR1 SGHVS, CDR2 FQNEAQ. The CDR3 length is 15 residues. The CDR3 protein is CASSTRRGSNQPQRF. The CDR3 DNA sequence: TGTGCCAGCAGCACACGGAGAGGGTCCAATCAGCCCCAGCGTTTT. Based on the CDR3 plus reference TRBV7-8 and TRBJ1-5, the full variable domain is GAGVSQSPRYKVAKRGQDVALRCDPISGHVSLFWYQQALGQGPEFLTYFQNEAQLDKSGLPSDRFFAERPEGSVSTLKIQRTQQEDSAVYLCASSTRRGSNQPQRFGDGTRLSIL.

This clonotype has a count of ten or more. The chain combines TRBV25-1 with TRBJ1-1; TRBD1 agrees at 8 bases. The germline V gene encodes CDR1 MGHDK and CDR2 SYGVNS. This CDR3 contains 13 residues. With 10 bases clipped from V and 0 bases from J, the junction kept 4 bases outside the gene matches. CDR3 nucleotides: TGTGCCACCACAGGGGGGATGAACACTGAAGCTTTCTTT. This encodes CATTGGMNTEAFF.

Many counts were recorded for this clonotype. This chain uses TRBV20-1 with TRBJ1-5; TRBD1 matches 8 bases. V shed 6 bases and J 3 bases; nucleotides not matched to a gene: 4. Germline V gene data show CDR1 as DFQATT and CDR2 as SNEGSKA (reference sequence). CDR3 length: 13 amino acids. Here the CDR3 DNA reads TGCAGTGCGCCGACAGGGGTCAATCAGCCCCAGCATTTT. Translated, it gives CSAPTGVNQPQHF.

The sample holds a few counts of this clonotype. The V and J genes are TRBV5-1 and TRBJ1-1; 7 bases agree with TRBD1. This CDR3 has 15 amino acids. V was pared by 4 bases and J by 4 bases, with 10 bases of the junction left unmatched. CDR1 SGHRS and CDR2 YFSETQ come from the germline V gene. This CDR3 reads CASSPSAGGFTEAFF. CDR3 coding DNA: TGCGCCAGCAGCCCCTCGGCAGGGGGATTCACTGAAGCTTTCTTT.

The J gene is TRBJ1-2, the V gene TRBV19; tentatively, D is TRBD1 (6 bases). Germline V lookup: CDR1 LNHDA, CDR2 SQIVND (reference sequence). The CDR3 is made up of 16 amino acids. Trimming took off 3 bases at V and 4 bases at J, with 18 bases between the two ends. The CDR3 DNA reads as TGTGCCAGTAGTATGGGGGCGAGCGAGATCTCCTATGGCTACACCTTC. It yields the protein CASSMGASEISYGYTF.

There are many counts of this clonotype. This chain links TRBV27 with TRBJ1-2; no clear D. The V gene's germline CDR1 is MNHEY and CDR2 SMNVEV (reference sequence). The CDR3 spans 13 residues. V lost 3 bases, J lost 4 bases, and 9 bases lay in between. DNA of the CDR3: TGTGCCAGCAGTTTGGTGGGGAGCTATGGCTACACCTTC. Translated, it gives CASSLVGSYGYTF.

Many counts were recorded for this clonotype. The V gene is TRBV10-3, the J gene TRBJ1-6, with D uncertain. Trimming pared 11 bases from V and 9 bases from J, leaving 23 bases between. Germline values: CDR1 ENHRY, CDR2 SYGVKD. The CDR3 extends over 15 amino acids. CDR3 DNA: TGTGCCTCCACGTACCGGGTCCAGGACGGTTCACCCCTCCACTTT. Translating gives CASTYRVQDGSPLHF.

There are a few counts of this clonotype. The rearrangement links TRBV5-5 to TRBJ2-7; 9 bases match TRBD1. The CDR3 length is 17 residues. Germline V gives CDR1 SGHKS, CDR2 YYEKEE (reference sequence). The V segment lost 4 bases and the J segment 4 bases; nucleotides outside the gene matches: 15. The CDR3 reads CASSAGQGYLKGYEQYF. The DNA for the CDR3 is TGTGCCAGCAGCGCCGGACAGGGGTATCTGAAGGGTTACGAGCAGTACTTC.

The chain combines TRBV5-1 with TRBJ2-2; possible D gene TRBD1, 5 bases. The germline V and J ends were trimmed by 0 bases and 3 bases, with 9 bases remaining between them. Germline lookup yields CDR1 SGHRS and CDR2 YFSETQ. This CDR3 is 15 amino acids long. The CDR3 nucleotides read TGCGCCAGCAGCTTGGGACAGAAGTACACCGGGGAGCTGTTTTTT. Amino acid sequence: CASSLGQKYTGELFF.

This clonotype has a count of ten or more. CDR3 amino acids: CATMGGLLNTGELFF. The CDR3 DNA follows: TGTGCCACCATGGGGGGGCTCTTGAACACCGGGGAGCTGTTTTTT. The V and J genes are TRBV12-3 or TRBV12-4 and TRBJ2-2, with D perhaps TRBD2 (7 bases). V was pared by 10 bases and J by 1 base, with 16 bases between. The CDR3 spans 15 residues.

This clonotype was found many times. The rearrangement joins TRBV7-2 to TRBJ1-5; D unresolved. The V gene lost 4 bases and the J gene lost 3 bases, with 13 bases spanning the gap. CDR3 length equals 15 residues. Germline CDR1 reads SGHTA; CDR2 reads FQGNSA. CDR3 loop: CASSSSGRPNQPQHF. The CDR3 bases are TGTGCCAGCAGCTCCTCGGGCCGACCCAATCAGCCCCAGCATTTT.

This clonotype was seen ten or more times. The genes are TRBV20-1 and TRBJ2-7, with 10 bases fitting TRBD2. Germline CDR1 reads DFQATT; CDR2 reads SNEGSKA (reference sequence). This CDR3 is built from 14 residues. Trimming at V came to 0 bases and at J to 3 bases, leaving 2 bases not matched to a gene. DNA of the CDR3: TGCAGTGCTAGAGATATAGCGGGGGGCTACGAGCAGTACTTC. Translated: CSARDIAGGYEQYF.

The chain is built from TRBV3-1 and TRBJ1-2, with TRBD1 identical over 8 bases. Germline CDR1 LGHDT, CDR2 YNNKEL (reference sequence). The CDR3 is 16 amino acids. With V trimmed by 2 bases and J by 4 bases, 9 bases remained unmatched. In DNA, the CDR3 is TGTGCCAGCAGCCAAAATCCGGGACAGGTACTCTATGGCTACACCTTC. The encoded protein is CASSQNPGQVLYGYTF.

This sequence joins TRBV25-1 and TRBJ1-5, with D hard to call. This CDR3 region has 14 residues. Germline values: CDR1 MGHDK, CDR2 SYGVNS. The V and J ends lost 0 bases and 3 bases respectively, with 6 bases between them. CDR3 in DNA: TGTGCCAGCAGTGAATACTCCCTCAATCAGCCCCAGCATTTT. Encoded protein: CASSEYSLNQPQHF.

This clonotype came up many times. The genes are TRBV11-2 and TRBJ2-5; 9 bases align to TRBD2. The V segment lost 2 bases and the J segment 5 bases; nucleotides outside the gene matches: 15. CDR1 is SGHAT, CDR2 FQNNGV, per germline. The CDR3 is 18 residues long. CDR3 nucleotides: TGTGCCAGCAGCTTATTCGGAGCGGGGGGACCGGGAGGGGAGACCCAGTACTTC. Translating it yields CASSLFGAGGPGGETQYF.

Concerning this clonotype itself: A much larger clone is a single base away; this may be a read error. V gene TRBV27 combines with J gene TRBJ1-6; D is perhaps TRBD1 (5 bases). This CDR3 is 17 amino acids long. Germline V lookup: CDR1 MNHEY, CDR2 SMNVEV (reference sequence). CDR3 sequence reads: CASSFGVKGFNNSHLHF. The CDR3 nucleotides read TGTGCCAGCAGTTTCGGGGTAAAGGGGTTTAATAATTCACACCTCCACTTT.